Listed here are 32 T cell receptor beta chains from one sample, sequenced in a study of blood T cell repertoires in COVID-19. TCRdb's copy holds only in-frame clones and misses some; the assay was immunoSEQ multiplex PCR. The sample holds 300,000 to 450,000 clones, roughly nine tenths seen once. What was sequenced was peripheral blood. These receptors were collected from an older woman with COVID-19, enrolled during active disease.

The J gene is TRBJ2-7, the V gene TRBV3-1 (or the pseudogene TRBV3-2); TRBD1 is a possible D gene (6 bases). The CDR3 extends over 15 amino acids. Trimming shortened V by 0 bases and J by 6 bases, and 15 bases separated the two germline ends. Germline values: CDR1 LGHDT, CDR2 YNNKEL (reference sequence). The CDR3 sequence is CASSQDWGLSREQYF. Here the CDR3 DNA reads TGTGCCAGCAGCCAAGATTGGGGGCTATCCCGCGAGCAGTACTTC.

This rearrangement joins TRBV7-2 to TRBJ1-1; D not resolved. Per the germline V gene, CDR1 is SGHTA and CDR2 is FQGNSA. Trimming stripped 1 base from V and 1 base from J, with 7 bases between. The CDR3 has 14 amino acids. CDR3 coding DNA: TGTGCCAGCAGCTTAGGGCGGCAGAACACTGAAGCTTTCTTT. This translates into CASSLGRQNTEAFF.

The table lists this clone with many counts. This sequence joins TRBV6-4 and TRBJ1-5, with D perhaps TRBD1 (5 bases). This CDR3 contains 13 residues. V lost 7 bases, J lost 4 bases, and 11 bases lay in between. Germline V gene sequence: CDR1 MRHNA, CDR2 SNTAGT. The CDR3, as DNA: TGTGCCAGCAAACTAAACAGGAATCAGCCCCAGCATTTT. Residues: CASKLNRNQPQHF.

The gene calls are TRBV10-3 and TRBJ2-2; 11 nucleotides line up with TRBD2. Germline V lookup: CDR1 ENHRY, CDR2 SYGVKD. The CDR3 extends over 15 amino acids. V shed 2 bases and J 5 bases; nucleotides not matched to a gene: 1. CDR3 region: CAISEVAGGTGELFF. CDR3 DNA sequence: TGTGCCATCAGTGAGGTAGCGGGGGGGACCGGGGAGCTGTTTTTT.

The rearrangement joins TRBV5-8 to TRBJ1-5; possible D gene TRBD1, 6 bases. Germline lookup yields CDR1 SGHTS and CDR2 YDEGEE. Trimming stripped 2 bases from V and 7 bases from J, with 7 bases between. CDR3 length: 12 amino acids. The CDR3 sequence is CASSFRGQPQHF. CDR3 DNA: TGTGCCAGCAGCTTCAGGGGACAGCCCCAGCATTTT.

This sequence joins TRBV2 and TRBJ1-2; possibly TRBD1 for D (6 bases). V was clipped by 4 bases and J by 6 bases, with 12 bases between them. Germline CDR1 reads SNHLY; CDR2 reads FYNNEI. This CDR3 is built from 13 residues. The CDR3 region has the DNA TGTGCCAGCAGTGGTGCAGGGGAAAATGGCTACACCTTC. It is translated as CASSGAGENGYTF.

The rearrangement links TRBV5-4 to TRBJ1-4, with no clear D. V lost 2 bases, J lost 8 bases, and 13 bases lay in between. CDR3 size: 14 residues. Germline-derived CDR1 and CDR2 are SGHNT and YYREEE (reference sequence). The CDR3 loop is CASSFGQEAEKLFF. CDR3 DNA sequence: TGTGCCAGCAGCTTTGGGCAGGAGGCGGAAAAACTGTTTTTT.

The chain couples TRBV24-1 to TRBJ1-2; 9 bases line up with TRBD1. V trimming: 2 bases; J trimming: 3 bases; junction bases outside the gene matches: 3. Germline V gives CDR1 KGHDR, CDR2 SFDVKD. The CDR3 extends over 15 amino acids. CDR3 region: CATSDSRTGDYGYTF. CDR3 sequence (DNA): TGTGCCACCAGTGATTCACGGACAGGGGACTATGGCTACACCTTC.

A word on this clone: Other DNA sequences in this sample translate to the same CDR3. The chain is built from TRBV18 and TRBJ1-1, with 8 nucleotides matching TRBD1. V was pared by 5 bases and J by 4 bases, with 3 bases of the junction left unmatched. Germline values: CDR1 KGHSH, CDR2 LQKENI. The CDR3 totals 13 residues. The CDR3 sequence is CASSTDRGTEAFF. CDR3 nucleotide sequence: TGTGCCAGCTCAACCGACAGGGGCACTGAAGCTTTCTTT.

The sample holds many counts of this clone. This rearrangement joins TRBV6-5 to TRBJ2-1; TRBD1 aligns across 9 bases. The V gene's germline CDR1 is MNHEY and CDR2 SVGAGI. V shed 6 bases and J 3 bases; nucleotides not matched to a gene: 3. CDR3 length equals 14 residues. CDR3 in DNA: TGTGCCAGCAGATGGACAGGGGACTACAATGAGCAGTTCTTC. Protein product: CASRWTGDYNEQFF.

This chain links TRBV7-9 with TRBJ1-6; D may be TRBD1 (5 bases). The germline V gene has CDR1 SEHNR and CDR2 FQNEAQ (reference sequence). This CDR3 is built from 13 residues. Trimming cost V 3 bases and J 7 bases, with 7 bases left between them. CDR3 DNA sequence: TGTGCCAGCAGCTTGGGGGGGAATTCACCCCTCCACTTT. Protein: CASSLGGNSPLHF.

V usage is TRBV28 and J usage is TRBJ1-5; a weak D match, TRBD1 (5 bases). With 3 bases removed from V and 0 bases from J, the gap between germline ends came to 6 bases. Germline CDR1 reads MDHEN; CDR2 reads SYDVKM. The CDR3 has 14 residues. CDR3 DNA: TGTGCCAGCAGTTTCGGGGGTAGCAATCAGCCCCAGCATTTT. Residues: CASSFGGSNQPQHF.

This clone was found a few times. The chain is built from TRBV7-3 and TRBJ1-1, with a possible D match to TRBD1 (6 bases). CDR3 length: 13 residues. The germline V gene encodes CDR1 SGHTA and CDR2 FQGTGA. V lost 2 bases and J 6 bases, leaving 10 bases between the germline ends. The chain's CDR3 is CASSLQGLAEAFF. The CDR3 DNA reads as TGTGCCAGCAGCTTACAGGGGTTGGCTGAAGCTTTCTTT.

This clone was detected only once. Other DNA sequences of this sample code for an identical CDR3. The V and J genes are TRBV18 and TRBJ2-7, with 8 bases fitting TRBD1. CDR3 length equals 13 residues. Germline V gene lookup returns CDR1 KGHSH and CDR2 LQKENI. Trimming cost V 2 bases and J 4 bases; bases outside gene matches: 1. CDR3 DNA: TGTGCCAGCTCACCAGGGACAGGATACGAGCAGTACTTC. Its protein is CASSPGTGYEQYF.

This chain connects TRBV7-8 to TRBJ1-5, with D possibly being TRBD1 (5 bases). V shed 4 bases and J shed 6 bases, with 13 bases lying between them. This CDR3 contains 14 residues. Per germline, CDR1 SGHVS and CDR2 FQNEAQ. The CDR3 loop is CASSSGSRTQPQHF. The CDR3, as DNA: TGTGCCAGCAGCTCAGGGTCGAGGACTCAGCCCCAGCATTTT.

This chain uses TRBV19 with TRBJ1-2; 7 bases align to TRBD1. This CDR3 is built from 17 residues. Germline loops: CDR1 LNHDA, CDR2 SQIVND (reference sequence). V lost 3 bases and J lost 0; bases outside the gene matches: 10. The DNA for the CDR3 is TGTGCCAGTAGTATGGCACAGGGGTACGGCGCTAACTATGGCTACACCTTC. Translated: CASSMAQGYGANYGYTF.

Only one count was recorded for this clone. CDR3: CASSQMPLSGYEQYF. DNA for the CDR3: TGCGCCAGCAGCCAAATGCCCCTCTCCGGCTACGAGCAGTACTTC. V usage is TRBV4-1 and J usage is TRBJ2-7; no firm D call. Trimming shortened V by 2 bases and J by 3 bases, and 14 bases separated the two germline ends. The germline CDR1 and CDR2 sequences are MGHRA and YSYEKL. The CDR3 runs to 15 residues.

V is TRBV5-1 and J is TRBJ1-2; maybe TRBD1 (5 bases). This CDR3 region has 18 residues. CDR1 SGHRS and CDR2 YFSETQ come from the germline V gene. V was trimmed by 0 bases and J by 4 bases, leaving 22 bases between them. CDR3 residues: CASSLEPRGEVLIYGYTF. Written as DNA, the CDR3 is TGCGCCAGCAGCTTGGAGCCTCGAGGGGAGGTATTGATCTATGGCTACACCTTC.

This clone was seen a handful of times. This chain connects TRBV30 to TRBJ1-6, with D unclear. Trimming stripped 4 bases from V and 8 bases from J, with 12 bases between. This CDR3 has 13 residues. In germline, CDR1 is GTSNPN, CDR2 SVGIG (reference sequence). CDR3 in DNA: TGTGCCTGGAAGAGGCGACGTGATTCACCCCTCCACTTT. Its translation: CAWKRRRDSPLHF.

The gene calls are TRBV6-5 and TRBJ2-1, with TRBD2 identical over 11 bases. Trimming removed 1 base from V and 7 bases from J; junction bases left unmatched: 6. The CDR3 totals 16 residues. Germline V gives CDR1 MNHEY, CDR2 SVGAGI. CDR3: CASSYFSGTSGNEQFF. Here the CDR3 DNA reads TGTGCCAGCAGTTACTTTTCCGGGACTAGCGGAAATGAGCAGTTCTTC.

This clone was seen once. The CDR3 nucleotides are TGTGCCAGCGAGAAGCGGTCAGGTTCTGGAAACACCATATATTTT. This sequence encodes CASEKRSGSGNTIYF. This rearrangement joins TRBV28 to TRBJ1-3; D gene unclear. Trimming took off 8 bases at V and 1 base at J, with 15 bases between the two ends. The CDR3 sequence is 15 residues long. Germline CDR1 reads MDHEN; CDR2 reads SYDVKM.

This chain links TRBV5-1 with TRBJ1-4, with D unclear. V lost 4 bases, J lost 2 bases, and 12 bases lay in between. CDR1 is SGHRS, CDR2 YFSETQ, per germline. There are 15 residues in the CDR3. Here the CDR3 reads CASSRGGITNEKLFF. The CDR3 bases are TGCGCCAGCAGCCGCGGAGGGATTACTAATGAAAAACTGTTTTTT.

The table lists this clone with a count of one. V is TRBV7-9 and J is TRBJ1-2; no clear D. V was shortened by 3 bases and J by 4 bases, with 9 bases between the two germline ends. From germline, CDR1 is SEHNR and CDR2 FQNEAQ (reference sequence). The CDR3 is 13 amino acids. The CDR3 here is CASSLSPLYGYTF. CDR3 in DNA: TGTGCCAGCAGCTTGAGCCCCCTCTATGGCTACACCTTC.

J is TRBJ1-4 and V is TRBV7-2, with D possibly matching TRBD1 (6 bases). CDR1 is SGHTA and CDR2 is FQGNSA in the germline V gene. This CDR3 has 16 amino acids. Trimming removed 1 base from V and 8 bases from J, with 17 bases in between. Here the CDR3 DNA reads TGTGCCAGCAGCTTAGGTTGGGGCCGGCAGGGGGAAAAACTGTTTTTT. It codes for CASSLGWGRQGEKLFF.

CDR3: CSASSVDYEQYF. CDR3 bases: TGCAGTGCTAGTTCAGTCGACTACGAGCAGTACTTC. The rearrangement links TRBV20-1 to TRBJ2-7; D unclear. The CDR3 is made up of 12 amino acids. Trimming shortened V by 3 bases and J by 3 bases, and 9 bases separated the two germline ends. From germline, CDR1 is DFQATT and CDR2 SNEGSKA (reference sequence).

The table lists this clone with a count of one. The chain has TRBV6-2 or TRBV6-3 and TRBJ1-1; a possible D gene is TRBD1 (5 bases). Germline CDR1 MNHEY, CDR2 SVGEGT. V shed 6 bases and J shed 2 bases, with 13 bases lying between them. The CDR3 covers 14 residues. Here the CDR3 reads CASSTNQGNTEAFF. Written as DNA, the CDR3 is TGTGCCAGCAGCACAAACCAGGGTAACACTGAAGCTTTCTTT.

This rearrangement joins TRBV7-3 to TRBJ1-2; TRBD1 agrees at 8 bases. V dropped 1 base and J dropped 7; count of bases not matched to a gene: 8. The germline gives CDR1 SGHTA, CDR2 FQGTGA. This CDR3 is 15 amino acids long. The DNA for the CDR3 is TGTGCCAGCAGCTTAAAGACAGGGGACGTAGGTGGCTACACCTTC. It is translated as CASSLKTGDVGGYTF.

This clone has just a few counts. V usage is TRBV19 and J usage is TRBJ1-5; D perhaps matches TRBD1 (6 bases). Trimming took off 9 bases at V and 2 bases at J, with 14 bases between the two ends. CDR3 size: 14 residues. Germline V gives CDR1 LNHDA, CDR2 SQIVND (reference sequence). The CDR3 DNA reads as TGTGCCAGCGTACAGGGTCGAGGCAATCAGCCCCAGCATTTT. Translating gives CASVQGRGNQPQHF.

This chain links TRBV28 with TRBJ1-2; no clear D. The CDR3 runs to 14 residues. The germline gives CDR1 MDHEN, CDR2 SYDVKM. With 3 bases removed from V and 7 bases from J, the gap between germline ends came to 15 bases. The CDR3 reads CASSLWARSSGYTF. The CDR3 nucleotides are TGTGCCAGCAGTTTGTGGGCACGGTCGAGTGGCTACACCTTC.

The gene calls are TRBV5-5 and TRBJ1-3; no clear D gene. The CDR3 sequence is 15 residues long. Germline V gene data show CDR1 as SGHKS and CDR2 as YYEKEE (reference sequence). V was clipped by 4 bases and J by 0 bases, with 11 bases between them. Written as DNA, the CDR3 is TGTGCCAGCAGCCTTACGGGGAGCTCTGGAAACACCATATATTTT. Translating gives CASSLTGSSGNTIYF.

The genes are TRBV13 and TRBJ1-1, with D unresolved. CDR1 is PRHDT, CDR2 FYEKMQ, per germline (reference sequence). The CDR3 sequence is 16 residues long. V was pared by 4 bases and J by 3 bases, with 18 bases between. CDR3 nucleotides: TGTGCCAGCAGCTCCTCAACCTCGGGGAGGGACACTGAAGCTTTCTTT. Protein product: CASSSSTSGRDTEAFF.

CDR3 residues: CASSPADEAFF. Written as DNA, the CDR3 is TGTGCCAGCTCACCGGCGGATGAAGCTTTCTTT. The chain joins TRBV18 to TRBJ1-1; D is undetermined. V was clipped by 3 bases and J by 7 bases, with 6 bases between them. CDR1 is KGHSH and CDR2 is LQKENI in the germline V gene. The length of the CDR3 is 11 residues.